The rows below give T cell receptor beta chains drawn from one sample of a study of T cells in localized non-small cell lung cancer. The assay was immunoSEQ multiplex PCR, and TCRdb's table has in-frame clones only and misses some. The sample contains 12,000 or so clones, more than 75% of which appear only once. The sequenced sample was peripheral blood, obtained before any cancer treatment. The receptors originated from a male donor aged 60 or older with stage I lung adenocarcinoma. Both conserved end residues are part of each CDR3. The D gene is left open where the match is weak. Clone size is not always given. Where it is, it says once, few, many or a class for expanded clones.

>NA|TRBV4-3|TRBJ1-5|NA
TGCGCCAGCAGCCCCGAGGCGTCTGGGCAGCCCCAGCATTTT
CASSPEASGQPQHF
>TRBD1|TRBV5-1|TRBJ2-6|NA
TGCGCCAGCAGCTTACAGGGGGCTGGTGGGGCCAACGTCCTGACTTTC
CASSLQGAGGANVLTF
>TRBD1|TRBV4-3|TRBJ1-1|NA
TGCGCCAGCAGCCAAAATACAGGGGTGTTCATGAACACTGAAGCTTTCTTT
CASSQNTGVFMNTEAFF
>TRBD1|TRBV29-1|TRBJ1-1|NA
TGCAGCGAGCGGGGACAGGGTGTTGGAGCTTTCTTT
CSERGQGVGAFF
>TRBD2|TRBV9|TRBJ2-3|NA
TGTGCCAGCAGCCAACTAGCGGGGGGGCCGGGAGATACGCAGTATTTT
CASSQLAGGPGDTQYF
>TRBD1|TRBV28|TRBJ1-4|NA
TGTGCCAGCAGTTTGGGGACAGTGCCTGAAAAACTGTTTTTT
CASSLGTVPEKLFF
>NA|TRBV28|TRBJ2-7|NA
TGTGCCAGCAGTAAAATCCCGGGACGCCATACCTACGAGCAGTACTTC
CASSKIPGRHTYEQYF
>TRBD2|TRBV28|TRBJ2-1|NA
TGTGCCAGCCTCTCAACTAGCGGGGGGAACAATGAGCAGTTCTTC
CASLSTSGGNNEQFF
>TRBD1|TRBV9|TRBJ1-5|NA
TGTGCCAGCAGCGAGGGGACAGGGGTTGGCAATCAGCCCCAGCATTTT
CASSEGTGVGNQPQHF
>NA|TRBV7-2|TRBJ1-2|NA
TGTGCCAGCAGCTTAGCCCCCGCAGGAACCTACACCTTC
CASSLAPAGTYTF
>NA|TRBV7-9|TRBJ2-3|NA
TGTGCCAGCAGCACACAGGGAGGCCGGAGCGCAGATACGCAGTATTTT
CASSTQGGRSADTQYF
>NA|TRBV18|TRBJ1-5|NA
TGTGCCAGCTCACCAGGGAATAGCAATCAGCCCCAGCATTTT
CASSPGNSNQPQHF
>NA|TRBV11-2|TRBJ2-2|once
TGTGCCAGCAGCTTATCTCTTAATAACGGGGAGCTGTTTTTT
CASSLSLNNGELFF
>TRBD1|TRBV5-1|TRBJ2-7|NA
TGCGCCAGTAAGGAACAGGGGGCGGACAACGAGCAGTACTTC
CASKEQGADNEQYF
>NA|TRBV6-4|TRBJ1-5|NA
TGTGCCAGCAGTGCGGAGGAAAATCAGCCCCAGCATTTT
CASSAEENQPQHF
>NA|TRBV11-3|TRBJ2-7|NA
TGTGCCAGCAGCTTAGGGACAGAGTCCTACGAGCAGTACTTC
CASSLGTESYEQYF
>NA|TRBV4-1|TRBJ2-3|NA
TGCGCCAGCAGCCAAGATCCGGGGCGCACAGATACGCAGTATTTT
CASSQDPGRTDTQYF
>NA|TRBV28|TRBJ1-6|NA
TGTGCCAGCCTCTTACAGGGTAACTCACCCCTCCACTTT
CASLLQGNSPLHF
>NA|TRBV27|TRBJ1-4|NA
TGTGCCAGCACCTCGACGGGGGACAATGAAAAACTGTTTTTT
CASTSTGDNEKLFF
>NA|TRBV7-8|TRBJ2-1|NA
TGTGCCAGCAGCTTAGCGAGGACAGACAATGAGCAGTTCTTC
CASSLARTDNEQFF
>TRBD1|TRBV5-1|TRBJ1-6|NA
TGCGCCAGCAGCTTGGGGGACAGGGACGGGTCACCCCTCCACTTT
CASSLGDRDGSPLHF
>TRBD1|TRBV27|TRBJ2-2|NA
TGTGCCAGCAGTTTAAGAGGGGGACAGGGTCGCGTACCGAGGGTCACCGGGGAGCTGTTTTTT
CASSLRGGQGRVPRVTGELFF
>NA|TRBV9|TRBJ1-4|once
TGTGCCAGCAGTCAGGATGCAACTAATGAAAAACTGTTTTTT
CASSQDATNEKLFF